This TCR beta chain was documented in a study of beta chain features in type 1 diabetes. Turning to the study itself: Patients shared similar age, gender and cell yields with healthy donors. Sorted cell examination encompassed under 130 million cells across all samples.

Trimming took 4 bases from V and 3 from J, leaving 7 bases between them. This CDR3 has 13 amino acids. Germline CDR1 reads MGHDK; CDR2 reads SYGVNS. General study points: Type 1 diabetes patients had moderately but significantly shorter TCRB CDR3s in all four CD4+ subsets. TCRB repertoires of naive, central memory and Treg cells appeared more similar among patients than among healthy donors. Type 1 diabetes patients had fewer VDJ junction insertions and more deletions.

This clone came up a few times. Its specificity is not known. cDNA synthesis used the whole RNA isolate, giving expressed TCRB sequences. Measured with immunoSEQ multiplex PCR; TCRdb has only the in-frame clones, and not every one. This table holds about 660,000 clones, 11% to 15% found once. The rearrangement joins TRBV25-1 to TRBJ1-5, with D unresolved. The source material was naive CD4+ T cells from blood. This TCR derives from a man aged 18-30 years with type 1 diabetes. CDR3 protein: CASSGGFNQPQHF. CDR3 nucleotide sequence: TGTGCCAGCAGTGGGGGTTTCAATCAGCCCCAGCATTTT.